The 2 T cell receptor beta chains reported below all come from one sample, sequenced in a study of blood T cell repertoires in COVID-19. Some clones are missing from TCRdb's copy, which holds only in-frame ones; the method was immunoSEQ multiplex PCR. The sample records some 170,000 clones, 75% to 80% being singletons. Specimen: peripheral blood. These TCRs come from a woman aged 70 to 79 with acute or convalescent COVID-19.

The chain uses TRBV25-1 and TRBJ1-2; D perhaps matches TRBD1 (6 bases). Germline V gene data show CDR1 as MGHDK and CDR2 as SYGVNS. Trimming removed 11 bases from V and 3 bases from J, with 19 bases in between. This CDR3 region has 14 residues. CDR3 sequence (DNA): TGTGCCGCGAGGGGTGCAGGGGCGCACTATGGCTACACCTTC. This codes for CAARGAGAHYGYTF.

The genes are TRBV4-1 and TRBJ2-3; TRBD1 matches at 8 bases. CDR1 is MGHRA, CDR2 YSYEKL, per germline. This CDR3 has 16 residues. Trimming at V came to 3 bases and at J to 2 bases, leaving 7 bases not matched to a gene. The CDR3 reads CASSQIDRGYTDTQYF. CDR3 coding DNA: TGCGCCAGCAGCCAGATCGACAGGGGCTACACAGATACGCAGTATTTT.